Detailed here is one T cell receptor beta chain. As yet, its antigen is unknown. Repertoires were generated with immunoSEQ multiplex PCR, while TCRdb's copy carries only in-frame clones and drops some. The profile shows tens of thousands of clones, roughly 90% of them singletons. CDR3 size: 17 residues. Trimming removed 2 bases from V and 4 bases from J; junction bases left unmatched: 12. CDR1 and CDR2 from the germline V gene are SEHNR and FQNEAQ (reference sequence). A history of autoimmune disease or systemic immunosuppression excluded patients. This specimen belongs to a study of OX40 agonist ivuxolimab in advanced cancers. Study-wide context: One patient with hepatocellular carcinoma and two with cutaneous melanoma, three in all, had partial responses.

Overall study findings and caveats: Circulating CD4+ and CD8+ T cells showed clonal expansion by week 6 at 0.1 to 3.0 mg/kg.

The rearrangement joins TRBV7-9 to TRBJ2-7, with 9 bases matching TRBD1. This TCR was sampled from an adult with an advanced solid tumor such as melanoma, head and neck, liver or kidney cancer. Material: CD4+ or CD8+ T cells sorted from blood, obtained in a trial of the OX40 agonist ivuxolimab. Here the CDR3 reads CASSLLDRGRDNYEQYF. The CDR3 DNA sequence: TGTGCCAGCAGCTTACTGGACAGGGGACGGGATAATTACGAGCAGTACTTC.